Included here is one T cell receptor beta chain sequence, with context. The data stem from a study of identical twins. The CDR3 totals 14 residues. Germline CDR1 and CDR2: DFQATT and SNEGSKA (reference sequence). Trimming at V came to 3 bases and at J to 0 bases, leaving 5 bases not matched to a gene. TCRdb reanalysed the 5' RACE reads using MiXCR and keeps one entry per CDR3 protein. The sample gives approximately 670,000 distinct CDR3 sequences, around 6% of which show up once; around 1.7% is in the top ten. The chain combines TRBV20-1 with TRBJ2-7; 7 nucleotides align to TRBD2. Input material: naive T cells sorted from blood. This receptor was identified in a man younger than 30 in good health. CDR3 bases: TGCAGTGCTAGTCTGGCGGGAGTCTCCTACGAGCAGTACTTC. Translating gives CSASLAGVSYEQYF.